This T cell receptor (beta chain) comes out of a study of shared clonotypes between healthy human individuals. Naive CD8 cells lacked CD45RO and underwent positive selection for CCR7, leaving out terminally differentiated effector memory CD45RA+ cells. Study donors comprised healthy, HIV-negative adults devoid of recent acute infection or vaccination. Clones were sequenced by immunoSEQ multiplex PCR, and TCRdb holds only the in-frame ones, with some missing. In the table there are 760,000 or so clones, around 96% of which are singletons. This CDR3 comprises 13 residues. The germline CDR1 and CDR2 sequences are MNHEY and SVGAGI. With 2 bases removed from V and 4 bases from J, the gap between germline ends came to 6 bases. Only one count was recorded for this clone. Its specificity is unknown. Other DNA sequences within the sample encode an identical CDR3. Study-wide findings and caveats: Inspection by rarefaction showed sorted-subset sequencing to be incomplete despite large depth.

The TCR sequence derives from a man younger than 40 in good health. The material sequenced was naive CD8+ T cells sorted from blood. The rearrangement links TRBV6-5 to TRBJ1-5, with D uncertain. The CDR3 sequence: CASSYGVNQPQHF. CDR3 in DNA: TGTGCCAGCAGTTACGGCGTTAATCAGCCCCAGCATTTT.